Below, 19 T cell receptor beta chains from the same sample are listed, as sequenced in a study of blood T cell repertoires in COVID-19 (dated by TCRdb to about 2020). Libraries were made using the immunoSEQ multiplex PCR assay. Here the immuneACCESS table is served through TCRdb, limited to in-frame sequences with V and J called. Missing clones are a known gap in these copies; in checked studies unresolved V genes cover under half, and the rest lacks a known reason. For this sample the table gives 410,000 or so clones, of which around 89% were detected only once. Approximately 1.5% of the sample is in the top ten clones. The sequencing sample was made of peripheral blood. The receptors derive from a woman aged 40 to 49 with COVID-19, enrolled during active disease.

The chain has TRBV4-1 and TRBJ2-3; TRBD2 matches 7 bases. The ends lost 0 bases at V and 5 bases at J; junction bases unmatched: 14. Germline CDR1 reads MGHRA; CDR2 reads YSYEKL. The CDR3 sequence is 18 residues long. CDR3 DNA: TGCGCCAGCAGCCAAGATGGACTCGGACTAGGAGCGAGAGATACGCAGTATTTT. It encodes CASSQDGLGLGARDTQYF.

Only a few counts were recorded for this clone. The V and J genes are TRBV7-9 and TRBJ2-7; D possibly corresponds to TRBD2 (5 bases). The CDR3 is 14 amino acids. V was cut by 0 bases and J by 1 base, with 7 bases left in between. Germline CDR1 SEHNR, CDR2 FQNEAQ (reference sequence). CDR3 coding DNA: TGTGCCAGCAGCTTAGCAACGGGGTCCTACGAGCAGTACTTC. It codes for CASSLATGSYEQYF.

In the case of this clone: Other DNA sequences in this sample translate to the same CDR3. The CDR3 loop is CASSLVGEQYF. CDR3 nucleotides: TGCGCCAGCAGCTTGGTCGGGGAGCAGTACTTC. The chain has TRBV5-1 and TRBJ2-7; D unclear. Germline V CDR1 and CDR2: SGHRS, YFSETQ. The CDR3 contains 11 residues. V shed 0 bases and J shed 7 bases, with 5 bases lying between them. Filled out from reference TRBV5-1 and TRBJ2-7, the complete variable domain reads KAGVTQTPRYLIKTRGQQVTLSCSPISGHRSVSWYQQTPGQGLQFLFEYFSETQRNKGNFPGRFSGRQFSNSRSEMNVSTLELGDSALYLCASSLVGEQYFGPGTRLTVT.

The rearrangement joins TRBV5-1 to TRBJ1-1; possible D gene TRBD1, 5 bases. The germline V gene has CDR1 SGHRS and CDR2 YFSETQ. Trimming took off 3 bases at V and 1 base at J, with 10 bases between the two ends. The CDR3 extends over 14 amino acids. This CDR3 is CASSWGGWNTEAFF. The CDR3 region has the DNA TGCGCCAGCAGCTGGGGGGGATGGAACACTGAAGCTTTCTTT.

This chain connects TRBV25-1 to TRBJ1-6; D is unclear. Trimming left V 3 bases short and J 6 bases short, with 6 bases between. Germline lookup yields CDR1 MGHDK and CDR2 SYGVNS. The CDR3 is 13 amino acids. CDR3 loop: CASSDHTNSPLHF. The CDR3, as DNA: TGTGCCAGCAGTGATCACACTAATTCACCCCTCCACTTT.

This chain connects TRBV5-1 to TRBJ2-2; D is undetermined. The CDR3 spans 12 residues. The V gene's germline CDR1 is SGHRS and CDR2 YFSETQ. Between the trimmed V and J ends, which lost 1 base and 6 bases, there was a span of 4 bases. For the CDR3, the DNA is TGCGCCAGCAGCTTGTCGTCCGGGGAGCTGTTTTTT. Translating gives CASSLSSGELFF.

The J gene is TRBJ2-1, the V gene TRBV27, with 7 bases matching TRBD2. Unmatched junction bases numbered 6, after V lost 4 bases and J lost 3 bases. From germline, CDR1 is MNHEY and CDR2 SMNVEV (reference sequence). This CDR3 is built from 15 residues. The CDR3, as DNA: TGTGCCAGCAGTTCTAGCGGAGAGAACTACAATGAGCAGTTCTTC. It codes for CASSSSGENYNEQFF.

The chain links TRBV28 to TRBJ2-7; TRBD2 matches 10 bases. The germline V gene has CDR1 MDHEN and CDR2 SYDVKM. The CDR3 covers 15 residues. V was clipped by 5 bases and J by 4 bases; unmatched bases: 8. The DNA for the CDR3 is TGTGCCAGCAGTATCGGAGGGACTAGCGTATACGAGCAGTACTTC. Its translation is CASSIGGTSVYEQYF.

CDR3 in DNA: TGTGCCAGCAGCTTACCGTCCTACGAGCAGTACTTC. The encoded protein is CASSLPSYEQYF. The chain is built from TRBV7-2 and TRBJ2-7; D is undetermined. The length of the CDR3 is 12 residues. The V gene lost 2 bases and the J gene lost 1 base, with 3 bases spanning the gap. Germline loops: CDR1 SGHTA, CDR2 FQGNSA.

The rearrangement uses TRBV7-8 and TRBJ2-1; 8 bases agree with TRBD1. Per the germline V gene, CDR1 is SGHVS and CDR2 is FQNEAQ. The CDR3 extends over 17 amino acids. V lost 3 bases and J lost 7; bases outside the gene matches: 14. The chain's CDR3 is CASSFQADRVVNNEQFF. The CDR3 nucleotides read TGTGCCAGCAGCTTCCAAGCGGACAGGGTGGTTAATAATGAGCAGTTCTTC.

The CDR3 bases are TGTGCCAGCAGCCAGCGCTTATCACCCCTCCACTTT. It yields the protein CASSQRLSPLHF. V gene TRBV14 combines with J gene TRBJ1-6; D not resolved. The CDR3 totals 12 residues. V lost 3 bases and J lost 10, with 7 bases in between. Germline V gene data show CDR1 as SGHDN and CDR2 as FVKESK.

The chain employs TRBV7-6 and TRBJ1-1; TRBD1 matches at 8 bases. The CDR3 runs to 17 residues. The V gene's germline CDR1 is SGHVS and CDR2 FNYEAQ. Germline trimming cut 1 base from V and 4 bases from J; bases unmatched to any gene: 11. CDR3 sequence: CASSLGTGQASGTEAFF. The CDR3 DNA follows: TGTGCCAGCAGCTTAGGGACGGGACAGGCCTCGGGCACTGAAGCTTTCTTT.

The chain is built from TRBV5-4 and TRBJ1-1; D is unresolved. Between the trimmed V and J ends, which lost 1 base and 1 base, there was a span of 5 bases. Germline CDR1 is SGHNT and CDR2 is YYREEE (reference sequence). The CDR3 has 13 residues. Here the CDR3 DNA reads TGTGCCAGCAGCTTGTGGCAGAACACTGAAGCTTTCTTT. It codes for CASSLWQNTEAFF. Full variable domain (outside the CDR3, taken from reference TRBV5-4 and TRBJ1-1): ETGVTQSPTHLIKTRGQQVTLRCSSQSGHNTVSWYQQALGQGPQFIFQYYREEENGRGNFPPRFSGLQFPNYSSELNVNALELDDSALYLCASSLWQNTEAFFGQGTRLTVV.

The chain employs TRBV7-2 and TRBJ2-3, with TRBD1 matching over 7 bases. The trim removed 5 bases at V and 0 bases at J, leaving 5 bases unmatched. The CDR3 loop spans 15 amino acids. Germline lookup yields CDR1 SGHTA and CDR2 FQGNSA. The CDR3 DNA reads as TGTGCCAGCAGCGCTTGGGGACAGAGCACAGATACGCAGTATTTT. This gives the protein CASSAWGQSTDTQYF.

The V and J genes are TRBV7-2 and TRBJ2-3; D remains unclear. Trimming stripped 1 base from V and 4 bases from J, with 12 bases between. Germline values: CDR1 SGHTA, CDR2 FQGNSA. The CDR3 contains 15 residues. CDR3: CASSLDSRSSDTQYF. In DNA, the CDR3 is TGTGCCAGCAGCTTAGACTCACGTAGTTCAGATACGCAGTATTTT.

The rearrangement uses TRBV12-5 and TRBJ1-2; 7 nucleotides line up with TRBD1. Losses at the gene ends were 6 bases for V and 8 bases for J; bases not matched to a gene: 6. Germline assignment: CDR1 LGHNT and CDR2 FRNRAP. This CDR3 is 12 amino acids long. CDR3: CASGQGKRGYTF. CDR3 nucleotide sequence: TGTGCTAGTGGACAGGGGAAGCGCGGCTACACCTTC.

V is TRBV7-8 and J is TRBJ2-5, with D hard to call. The CDR3 contains 12 residues. V was clipped by 5 bases and J by 5 bases, with 9 bases between them. Germline CDR1 is SGHVS and CDR2 is FQNEAQ. In DNA, the CDR3 is TGTGCCAGCAGCCCTCTAGGCGAGACCCAGTACTTC. This translates into CASSPLGETQYF.

This chain joins TRBV7-6 and TRBJ2-1; the match to TRBD1 covers 10 bases. Trimming cost V 2 bases and J 5 bases; bases outside gene matches: 9. The CDR3 covers 17 residues. Germline lookup yields CDR1 SGHVS and CDR2 FNYEAQ. CDR3 protein: CASSLRWRDRGDNEQFF. The CDR3 nucleotides read TGTGCCAGCAGCTTAAGATGGAGGGACAGGGGCGACAATGAGCAGTTCTTC.

This chain uses TRBV6-5 with TRBJ2-7, with 8 bases identical to TRBD2. Germline loops: CDR1 MNHEY, CDR2 SVGAGI. This CDR3 contains 15 residues. V was pared by 6 bases and J by 5 bases, with 12 bases of the junction left unmatched. In DNA, the CDR3 is TGTGCCAGCAGCCCCCGGGGGGGGAAAAGGAACGAGCAGTACTTC. Amino acid sequence: CASSPRGGKRNEQYF.